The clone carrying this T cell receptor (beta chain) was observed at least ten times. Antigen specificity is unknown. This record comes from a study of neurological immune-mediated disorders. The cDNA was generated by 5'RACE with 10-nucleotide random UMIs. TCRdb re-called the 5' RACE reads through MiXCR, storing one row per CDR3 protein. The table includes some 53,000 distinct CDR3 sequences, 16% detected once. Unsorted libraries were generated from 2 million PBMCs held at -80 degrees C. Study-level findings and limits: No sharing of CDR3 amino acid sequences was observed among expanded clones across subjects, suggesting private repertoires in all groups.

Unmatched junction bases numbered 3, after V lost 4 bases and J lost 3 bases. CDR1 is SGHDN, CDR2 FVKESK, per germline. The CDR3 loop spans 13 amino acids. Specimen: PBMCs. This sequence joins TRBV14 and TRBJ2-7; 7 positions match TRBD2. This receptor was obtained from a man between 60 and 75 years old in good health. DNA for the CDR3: TGTGCCAGCAGCCCGGGACTACTCTACGAGCAGTACTTC. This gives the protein CASSPGLLYEQYF.